These T cell receptor beta chains were read from a single sample in a study of T cells in Graves' hyperthyroidism and ophthalmopathy. TCRdb re-called the multiplex PCR reads with MiXCR, one entry per CDR3 protein. This sample carries about 740,000 distinct CDR3 sequences, 12% to 15% of them seen once, and the ten largest clones take roughly 10%. The sequenced sample consisted of blood. These receptors came from a woman under 30 with Graves' hyperthyroidism. Each CDR3 is given without its conserved first and last residue. The D gene is left open where the match is weak.

D	V	J	CDR3
.	TRBV11-2	TRBJ1-1	ASSFPGWTEAF
.	TRBV20-1	TRBJ2-2	SAKTRHPANTGELF
.	TRBV12-3/TRBV12-4	TRBJ2-7	ASRSSGSSYEQY
.	TRBV3-1	TRBJ2-2	ASSPIATTGELF
TRBD2	TRBV20-1	TRBJ2-5	SAIDGYRDYGETQY
.	TRBV5-1	TRBJ2-1	ASSLAQIPYNEQF
.	TRBV30	TRBJ1-5	AWSVEGSQPQH
.	TRBV20-1	TRBJ2-5	SAIELAGISEETQY
TRBD2	TRBV10-2	TRBJ2-2	ASNLAGGGPGELF
.	TRBV27	TRBJ2-1	ASSLYIGSEQF
TRBD1	TRBV30	TRBJ1-1	AWNEQGLAEAF
.	TRBV5-1	TRBJ2-3	ASIQGGGMDTQY
TRBD2	TRBV19	TRBJ2-7	ASSKLAGGNAYEQY
.	TRBV15	TRBJ2-7	ATSRGTSRPFEQY
TRBD1	TRBV20-1	TRBJ1-2	SARDQSGGGYGYT
TRBD1	TRBV20-1	TRBJ2-7	SARTGTGAYEQY
TRBD1	TRBV7-8	TRBJ1-5	ASSPRGTGLNSNQPQH
TRBD1	TRBV28	TRBJ2-5	ASSLYLTGAVETQY
.	TRBV4-1	TRBJ1-1	ASSQDRGGTEAF
.	TRBV4-1	TRBJ2-1	ASSQGTASYNERF
.	TRBV12-3/TRBV12-4	TRBJ2-7	ASSRGPENEQY
.	TRBV7-9	TRBJ1-2	ASSARWARGEGYT
.	TRBV28	TRBJ2-2	ASSFIILSTGELF
TRBD2	TRBV7-2	TRBJ2-5	ASSFQSGGRPSGTQY
.	TRBV6-1	TRBJ1-2	ASSEAPGPYGYT
TRBD2	TRBV27	TRBJ2-1	ASTPTGGGNYNEQF
.	TRBV7-9	TRBJ2-1	ASSLKSTNEQF
TRBD2	TRBV2	TRBJ2-1	ASSVGAGVLNEQF
.	TRBV7-9	TRBJ1-2	AGEPGVGGYT
.	TRBV7-2	TRBJ1-2	ASSLVLGGGYT
.	TRBV25-1	TRBJ2-3	ASSAAGSTDTQY
.	TRBV20-1	TRBJ2-1	SAREGRSSYNEQF
.	TRBV19	TRBJ1-1	ASSQGPPNTEAF
.	TRBV4-1	TRBJ1-5	ASSQELGQPQH
.	TRBV29-1	TRBJ2-2	SAGDQGGFILRAPNTGELF
.	TRBV3-1	TRBJ2-1	ASSQGRSDFNEQF
TRBD1	TRBV20-1	TRBJ2-7	SAIGQGYEQY
TRBD2	TRBV9	TRBJ2-1	ASGEGLADNEQF
TRBD2	TRBV6-2/TRBV6-3	TRBJ2-1	ASSYGTPGTSGASSYNEQF
.	TRBV6-1	TRBJ1-5	ASRRGMEDQPQH
.	TRBV28	TRBJ2-7	ASSPPLGGDGYEQY
.	TRBV3-1	TRBJ2-3	ASSQDYPGWDTQY
TRBD1	TRBV12-3/TRBV12-4	TRBJ1-2	ASRDSDRVFYGYT
.	TRBV20-1	TRBJ1-1	SARKWSFEAF
TRBD1	TRBV30	TRBJ1-1	AWSVQGLLNTEAF
.	TRBV20-1	TRBJ2-3	SARETTTDTQY
.	TRBV11-2	TRBJ2-1	ASSFSGLLDGHNEQF
.	TRBV6-2/TRBV6-3	TRBJ2-3	ASSPASPLRGADTQY
TRBD1	TRBV7-9	TRBJ2-5	ASSLQGDGETQY
.	TRBV29-1	TRBJ2-1	SVQGTGNSYNEQF
.	TRBV12-5	TRBJ2-1	ASGLVTSYEQF
.	TRBV29-1	TRBJ2-3	SVEPVGQETSADTQY
.	TRBV20-1	TRBJ2-7	SATLTEGGYEQY
.	TRBV3-1	TRBJ1-4	ASSHRTENEKLF
.	TRBV6-1	TRBJ2-1	ASKRVNEQF
.	TRBV5-1	TRBJ2-1	ASSLGGAGDNEQF
TRBD1	TRBV9	TRBJ1-6	ASNGQGGRNSPLH
.	TRBV12-3/TRBV12-4	TRBJ2-1	ATTSRVSSYNEQF
.	TRBV29-1	TRBJ2-1	SVVVTLPLDEQF
.	TRBV28	TRBJ2-7	ASGRGGTYEQY